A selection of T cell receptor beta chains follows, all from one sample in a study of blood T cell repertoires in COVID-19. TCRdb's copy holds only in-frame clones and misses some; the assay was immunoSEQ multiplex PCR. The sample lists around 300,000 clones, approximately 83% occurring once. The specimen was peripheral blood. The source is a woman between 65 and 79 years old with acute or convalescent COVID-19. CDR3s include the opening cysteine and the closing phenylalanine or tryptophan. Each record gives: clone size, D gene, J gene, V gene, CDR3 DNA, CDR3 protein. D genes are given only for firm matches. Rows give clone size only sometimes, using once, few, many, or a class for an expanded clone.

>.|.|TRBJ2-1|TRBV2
TGTGCCAGCAGTTCAGGGGTAGGCTGGGCTGAGCAGTTCTTC
CASSSGVGWAEQFF
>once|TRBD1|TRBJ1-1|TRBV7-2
TGTGCCAGCAGCTTGGAGACAGGGGCGCTCTTCACTGAAGCTTTCTTT
CASSLETGALFTEAFF
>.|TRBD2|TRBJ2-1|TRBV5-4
TGTGCCAGCAGCTGGGGACTAGCGGTAGATGAGCAGTTCTTC
CASSWGLAVDEQFF
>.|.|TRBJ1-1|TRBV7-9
TGTGCCAGCAGCTCCCCTCCCGGCAGGGTCAGCACTGAAGCTTTCTTT
CASSSPPGRVSTEAFF
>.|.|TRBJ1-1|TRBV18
TGTGCCAGCTCCCCGACAGCTTTGAACACTGAAGCTTTCTTT
CASSPTALNTEAFF
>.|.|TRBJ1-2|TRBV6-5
TGTGCCAGCAGGGCTCCAGGGAACCGGGGCTACACCTTC
CASRAPGNRGYTF
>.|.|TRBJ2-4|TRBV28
TGTGCCAGCAGTTTTCAGGGAGGTTTTAACGCCAAAAACATTCAGTACTTC
CASSFQGGFNAKNIQYF
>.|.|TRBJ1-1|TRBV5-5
TGTGCCAGCAGCTTGGCCTATCTAGCTGAAGCTTTCTTT
CASSLAYLAEAFF
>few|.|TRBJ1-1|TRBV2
TGTGCCAGCAATCGGGTAAGAGACACTGAAGCTTTCTTT
CASNRVRDTEAFF
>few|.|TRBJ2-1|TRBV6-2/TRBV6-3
TGTGCCAGCAGGCCTACCGACCGGGATGAGCAGTTCTTC
CASRPTDRDEQFF
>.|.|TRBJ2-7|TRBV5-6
TGTGCCAGCAGCCGAGCGACGGGAACCTACGAGCAGTACTTC
CASSRATGTYEQYF
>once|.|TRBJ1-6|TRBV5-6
TGTGCCAGCAGCTACTTTCGAGGGAATTCACCCCTCCACTTT
CASSYFRGNSPLHF
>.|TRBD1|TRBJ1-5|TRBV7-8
TGTGCCAGCAGCTTAGGGAAGGGGGCCCGACAGCCCCAGCATTTT
CASSLGKGARQPQHF
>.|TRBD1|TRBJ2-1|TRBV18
TGTGCCAGCTCCCTGACAGGGCTCTCCTACAATGAGCAGTTCTTC
CASSLTGLSYNEQFF
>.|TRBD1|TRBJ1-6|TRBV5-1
TGCGCCAGCAGCTGGGGGACAGCTCCCAATTCACCCCTCCACTTT
CASSWGTAPNSPLHF
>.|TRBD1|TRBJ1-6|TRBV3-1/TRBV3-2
TGTGCCAGCAGCCGACGGGACAGAAATTCACCCCTCCACTTT
CASSRRDRNSPLHF
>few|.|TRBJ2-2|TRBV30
TGTGCCTGGAGGAGGACCGGACAGTCGAACACCGGGGAGCTGTTTTTT
CAWRRTGQSNTGELFF
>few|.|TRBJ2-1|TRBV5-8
TGTGCCAGCAGCTTGGTTCGTCCGAATAGTTTCTTC
CASSLVRPNSFF
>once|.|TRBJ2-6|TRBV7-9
TGTGCCAGCAGCTCATTTTCCGGGGAAAACGTCCTGACTTTC
CASSSFSGENVLTF
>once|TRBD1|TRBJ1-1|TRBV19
TGTGCCAGTAGTCACAGGGGGCCGGGAACTGAAGCTTTCTTT
CASSHRGPGTEAFF
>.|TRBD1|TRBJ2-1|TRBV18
TGTGCCAGCTCACTAACGACAGGGGACAATGAGCAGTTCTTC
CASSLTTGDNEQFF